This TCR delta chain was sequenced in a study of human gamma delta and Vdelta1 T cells (dated by TCRdb to the late 2010s). Regarding the complete study: Delta One T cells, Vd1+ gamma-delta T cells, were investigated in the study as cytotoxic effectors against acute myeloid leukemia.

The germline V gene sets CDR1 to TSWWSYY and CDR2 to QGS. V is cut by 0 bases and J by 0 bases, and the space between the germline ends is 29 bases. The CDR3 holds 22 amino acids from the cysteine to the phenylalanine. Solely the CDR3 DNA is kept, with 66 bases framed from the first base. Turning to this clone: No antigen is known for it. Nothing much larger sits one base from this clone, and base qualities are not available.

Library prep was done by PCR. Instrument used: Illumina MiSeq. After TCRdb called clones again from the public reads with CATT, rows with identical DNA were merged. The sample yields roughly 800 delta-chain clones; more than 15% were counted once. The leading ten clones occupy roughly two thirds of the sample. This clonotype was obtained from a human donor in good health. In this chain, TRDV1 is recombined with TRDJ1; 7 matching bases give a weak D call of TRDD3. The sequenced material came from Vdelta1 gamma-delta T cells from blood. The sample's cell subset or site, from its label and the paper: Vd1+ T cells from peripheral blood. CDR3 protein: CALGELSFRPSSGGSYTDKLIF. The DNA sequence is TGTGCTCTTGGGGAACTCTCCTTCCGACCTTCTTCTGGGGGTTCGTACACCGATAAACTCATCTTT.